This TCR beta chain was sequenced for a study of blood T cell repertoires in COVID-19. Across the study: From T cells, B-cell-depleted T cells, or PBMCs came the material, which was cDNA or gDNA.

Repertoires were generated with immunoSEQ multiplex PCR, while TCRdb's copy carries only in-frame clones and drops some. Altogether tens of thousands of clones are present, almost 85% being singletons, with the ten largest covering 8.2%. The CDR3 runs to 15 residues. Germline loops: CDR1 SNHLY, CDR2 FYNNEI. Trimming stripped 10 bases from V and 1 base from J, with 18 bases between. This chain uses TRBV2 with TRBJ2-3; D may be TRBD2 (7 bases). Sequencing input: peripheral blood. This sequence was found in a woman older than 75 with acute or convalescent COVID-19. CDR3 in DNA: TGTGCCAACTCACGAGAGGGGGGGGGCACAGATACGCAGTATTTT. It yields the protein CANSREGGGTDTQYF.